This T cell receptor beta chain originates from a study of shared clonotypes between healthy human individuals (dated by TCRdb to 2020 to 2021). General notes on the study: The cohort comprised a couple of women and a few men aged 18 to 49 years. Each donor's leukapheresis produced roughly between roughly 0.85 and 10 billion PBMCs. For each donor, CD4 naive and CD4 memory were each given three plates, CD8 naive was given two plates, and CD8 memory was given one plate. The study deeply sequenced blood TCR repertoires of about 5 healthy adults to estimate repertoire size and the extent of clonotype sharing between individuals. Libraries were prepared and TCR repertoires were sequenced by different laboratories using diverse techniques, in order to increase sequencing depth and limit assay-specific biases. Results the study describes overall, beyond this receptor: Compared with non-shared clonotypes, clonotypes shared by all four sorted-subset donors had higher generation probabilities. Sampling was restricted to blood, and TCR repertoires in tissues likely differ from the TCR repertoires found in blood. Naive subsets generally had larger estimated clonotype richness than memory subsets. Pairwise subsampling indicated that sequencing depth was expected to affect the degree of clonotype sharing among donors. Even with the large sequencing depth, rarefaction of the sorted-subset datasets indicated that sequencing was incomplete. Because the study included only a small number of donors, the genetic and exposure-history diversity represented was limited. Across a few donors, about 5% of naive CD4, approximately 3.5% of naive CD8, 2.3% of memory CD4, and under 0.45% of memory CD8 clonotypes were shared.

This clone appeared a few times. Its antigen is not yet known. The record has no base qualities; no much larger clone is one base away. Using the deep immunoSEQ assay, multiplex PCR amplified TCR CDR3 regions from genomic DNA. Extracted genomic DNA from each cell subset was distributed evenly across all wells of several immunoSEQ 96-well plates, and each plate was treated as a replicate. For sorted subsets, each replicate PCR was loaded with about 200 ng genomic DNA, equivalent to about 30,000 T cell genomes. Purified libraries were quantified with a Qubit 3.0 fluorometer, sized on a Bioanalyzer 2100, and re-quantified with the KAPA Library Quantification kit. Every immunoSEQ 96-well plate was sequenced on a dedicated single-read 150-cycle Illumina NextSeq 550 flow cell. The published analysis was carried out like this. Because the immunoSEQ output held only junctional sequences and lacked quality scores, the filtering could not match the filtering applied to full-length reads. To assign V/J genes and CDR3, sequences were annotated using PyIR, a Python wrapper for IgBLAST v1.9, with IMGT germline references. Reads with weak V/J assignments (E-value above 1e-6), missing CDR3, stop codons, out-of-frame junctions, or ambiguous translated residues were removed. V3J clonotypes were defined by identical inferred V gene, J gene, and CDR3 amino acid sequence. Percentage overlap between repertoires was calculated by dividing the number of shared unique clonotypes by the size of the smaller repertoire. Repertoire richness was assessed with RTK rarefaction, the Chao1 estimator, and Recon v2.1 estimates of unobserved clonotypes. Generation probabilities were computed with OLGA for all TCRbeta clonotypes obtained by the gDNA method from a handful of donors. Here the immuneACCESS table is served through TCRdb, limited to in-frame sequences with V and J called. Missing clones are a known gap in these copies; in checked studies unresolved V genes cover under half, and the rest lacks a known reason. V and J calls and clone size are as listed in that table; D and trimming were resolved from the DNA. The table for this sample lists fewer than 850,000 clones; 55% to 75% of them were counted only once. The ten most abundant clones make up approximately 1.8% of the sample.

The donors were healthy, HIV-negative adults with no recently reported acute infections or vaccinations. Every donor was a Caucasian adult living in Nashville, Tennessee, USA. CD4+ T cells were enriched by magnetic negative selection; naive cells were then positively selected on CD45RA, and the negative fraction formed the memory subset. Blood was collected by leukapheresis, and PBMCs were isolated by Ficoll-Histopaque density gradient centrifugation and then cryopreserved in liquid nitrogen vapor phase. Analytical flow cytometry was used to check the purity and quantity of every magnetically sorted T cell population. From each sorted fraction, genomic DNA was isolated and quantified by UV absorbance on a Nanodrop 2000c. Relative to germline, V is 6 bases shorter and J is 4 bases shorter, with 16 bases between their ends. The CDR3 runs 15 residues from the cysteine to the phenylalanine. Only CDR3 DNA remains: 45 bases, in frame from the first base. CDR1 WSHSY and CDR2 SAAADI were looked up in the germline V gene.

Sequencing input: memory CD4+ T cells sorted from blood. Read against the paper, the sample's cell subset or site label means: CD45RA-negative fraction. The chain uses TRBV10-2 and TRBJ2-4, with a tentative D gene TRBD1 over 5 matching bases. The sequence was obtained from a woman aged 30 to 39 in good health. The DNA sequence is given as TGCGCCAGCAGCCAACAGGCCTCGACAAAAAACATTCAGTACTTC. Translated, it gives CASSQQASTKNIQYF.